What follows describes a single T cell receptor (beta chain). Its antigen is unknown. The sample carries other DNA sequences with the same CDR3. The data derive from a study of shared clonotypes between healthy human individuals. Study conclusions and caveats: Naive subsets usually exceeded memory subsets in estimated richness.

CDR1 is SEHNR and CDR2 is FQNEAQ in the germline V gene (reference sequence). V was cut by 3 bases and J by 5 bases, with 8 bases left in between. This CDR3 is 12 amino acids long. Assay used: immunoSEQ multiplex PCR; TCRdb lists only in-frame clones, some missing. The data contain around 2.1 million clones, approximately 94% of them singletons. CD45RO-negative, CCR7-selected cells formed the naive CD8 fraction, which excluded terminally differentiated effector memory CD45RA+ cells. The donors were adults (healthy and HIV-negative) with no recent acute infections or vaccinations. The chain has TRBV7-9 and TRBJ2-7, with D tentatively TRBD2 (6 bases). The source of this sequence is a man aged 18 to 35 in good health. Some clones in this sample may be carry-over from other donors' samples. Sequenced input: naive CD8+ T cells from PBMCs. CDR3 loop: CASSFSGHEQYF. The CDR3 region has the DNA TGTGCCAGCAGCTTCAGCGGGCACGAGCAGTACTTC. The variable domain in full, completed from reference TRBV7-9 and TRBJ2-7, reads DTGVSQNPRHKITKRGQNVTFRCDPISEHNRLYWYRQTLGQGPEFLTYFQNEAQLEKSRLLSDRFSAERPKGSFSTLEIQRTEQGDSAMYLCASSFSGHEQYFGPGTRLTVT.